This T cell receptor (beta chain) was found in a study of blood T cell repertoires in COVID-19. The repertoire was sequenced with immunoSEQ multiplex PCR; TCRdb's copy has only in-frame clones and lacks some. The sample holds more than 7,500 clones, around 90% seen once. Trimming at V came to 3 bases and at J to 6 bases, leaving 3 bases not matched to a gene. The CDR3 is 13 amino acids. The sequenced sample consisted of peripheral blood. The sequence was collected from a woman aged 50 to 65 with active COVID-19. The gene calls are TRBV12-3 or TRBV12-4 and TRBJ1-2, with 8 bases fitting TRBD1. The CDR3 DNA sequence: TGTGCCAGCAGTTTTACAGGGGGTGATGGCTACACCTTC. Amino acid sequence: CASSFTGGDGYTF.